These T cell receptor beta chains were read from a single sample in a study of identical twins. TCRdb passed the 5' RACE reads through MiXCR, listing each CDR3 protein once. The sample lists about 690,000 distinct CDR3 sequences, 5.5% to 6.5% seen once, with 1.5% to 2% in the top ten. Sequenced material: naive T cells sorted from blood. The receptors originated from a man aged 18 to 29 in good health. The conserved cysteine and the conserved F or W are not part of the CDR3 here.

j_call v_call cdr3_aa
TRBJ1-6 TRBV5-4 ASSLDGPSSYNSPLH
TRBJ2-1 TRBV15 ATSNRRSYNEQF
TRBJ2-6 TRBV30 AGGWSGANVLT
TRBJ2-5 TRBV10-1 ASSELESQETQY
TRBJ2-3 TRBV7-3 ASSAGVLDTQY
TRBJ2-1 TRBV12-3/TRBV12-4 ASSSQRVYNEQF
TRBJ2-1 TRBV2 ASSVLPPQNKF
TRBJ2-7 TRBV6-1 ASSAGDRVYEQY
TRBJ1-1 TRBV7-9 ASSETGTEAF
TRBJ2-1 TRBV7-6 ASSFRDGTNEQF
TRBJ2-1 TRBV29-1 SVERRGVHEQF
TRBJ1-3 TRBV14 ASSAGTGSGNTIY
TRBJ2-2 TRBV6-1 ASTSGEAYTGELF
TRBJ1-1 TRBV6-5 ASSYRLGAEAF
TRBJ1-4 TRBV20-1 SAQGGVGEKLF
TRBJ1-4 TRBV14 ASSRGTHSNEKLF
TRBJ2-5 TRBV20-1 SVGPGWQETHY
TRBJ2-7 TRBV27 ASSLSIMDTSYEQY
TRBJ2-2 TRBV5-1 ASSWTRGNTGELF
TRBJ2-1 TRBV24-1 ATSDPTRDRGLWKQF
TRBJ2-3 TRBV12-3/TRBV12-4 ASSLVRSSQWVTDTQY
TRBJ2-7 TRBV5-1 ASSYWDYEQY
TRBJ2-2 TRBV9 ASSVRLAGELF
TRBJ1-2 TRBV19 ASSVVDRAGYT
TRBJ2-1 TRBV19 ASSIDRTAPRNVQF
TRBJ1-2 TRBV25-1 ASRDRENYGYT
TRBJ2-1 TRBV4-3 ASSQDLDAGDEQF
TRBJ1-1 TRBV24-1 ATSDGQSPEAF